Listed here are 23 T cell receptor beta chains from one sample, sequenced in a study of OX40 agonist ivuxolimab in advanced cancers. Using immunoSEQ multiplex PCR, the repertoire was profiled, and TCRdb retains in-frame clones only, with some absent. The sample shows some 80,000 clones, over 70% of them seen only once. This specimen consisted of CD4+ or CD8+ T cells sorted from blood, obtained in a trial of the OX40 agonist ivuxolimab. These receptors originate from an adult with an advanced solid tumor such as melanoma, head and neck, liver or kidney cancer.

V usage is TRBV29-1 and J usage is TRBJ2-3; TRBD2 agrees at 13 bases. The V gene's germline CDR1 is SQVTM and CDR2 ANQGSEA. The CDR3 runs to 19 residues. J lost 0 bases, V lost 1 base, and 10 bases had no gene match. In DNA, the CDR3 is TGCAGCGTTGAAGTTCGGACTAGCGGGGGAGTACCTAGCACAGATACGCAGTATTTT. This gives the protein CSVEVRTSGGVPSTDTQYF.

The chain is built from TRBV21-1 and TRBJ2-7. TRBV21-1 is given as a pseudogene. This CDR3 spans 13 amino acids. The CDR3 bases are TGTGCCGAATGGATTAGGAAATTCTACGAGCAGTACTTC. Translated: CAEWIRKFYEQYF.

This clone was found a few times. V usage is TRBV30 and J usage is TRBJ1-5; D is possibly TRBD1 (6 bases). The germline CDR1 and CDR2 sequences are GTSNPN and SVGIG (reference sequence). The CDR3 runs to 13 residues. The ends were cut back, 0 bases at V and 7 bases at J, with 10 bases in the middle. The CDR3 sequence: CAWSVVGAQPQHF. CDR3 nucleotides: TGTGCCTGGAGTGTTGTGGGGGCACAGCCCCAGCATTTT.

The V and J genes are TRBV7-2 and TRBJ1-2; TRBD1 aligns across 7 bases. This CDR3 spans 13 amino acids. J lost 7 bases, V lost 5 bases, and 7 bases had no gene match. The germline V gene has CDR1 SGHTA and CDR2 FQGNSA. The CDR3 here is CASSPRQGGGYTF. In DNA form, the CDR3 reads TGTGCCAGCAGCCCCCGACAGGGAGGTGGCTACACCTTC.

The chain recombines TRBV27 with TRBJ2-3, with TRBD2 identical over 12 bases. This CDR3 contains 15 residues. CDR1 is MNHEY and CDR2 is SMNVEV in the germline V gene (reference sequence). The V segment lost 8 bases and the J segment 1 base; nucleotides outside the gene matches: 4. CDR3 residues: CASGRLAGGTDTQYF. CDR3 DNA: TGTGCCAGCGGCAGACTAGCGGGGGGCACAGATACGCAGTATTTT.

The V call is TRBV5-1, the J call TRBJ2-1, with TRBD2 matching over 9 bases. Germline values: CDR1 SGHRS, CDR2 YFSETQ. The CDR3 contains 15 residues. Losses at the gene ends were 4 bases for V and 5 bases for J; bases not matched to a gene: 7. CDR3 protein: CASSPFSGGDNEQFF. The CDR3 DNA sequence: TGCGCCAGCAGCCCTTTTAGCGGGGGAGACAATGAGCAGTTCTTC.

This sequence joins TRBV29-1 and TRBJ1-2; D gene unclear. The CDR3 is 12 amino acids. V was cut by 4 bases and J by 8 bases, with 14 bases left in between. CDR1 is SQVTM, CDR2 ANQGSEA, per germline. The DNA of the CDR3 is TGCAGCGTTGTTCTGGGCGGTGGCGGCTACACCTTC. Translated: CSVVLGGGGYTF. The entire variable domain, with the rest obtained from reference TRBV29-1 and TRBJ1-2, is as follows: SAVISQKPSRDICQRGTSLTIQCQVDSQVTMMFWYRQQPGQSLTLIATANQGSEATYESGFVIDKFPISRPNLTFSTLTVSNMSPEDSSIYLCSVVLGGGGYTFGSGTRLTVV.

V gene TRBV30 combines with J gene TRBJ2-1; D gene uncertain. Trimming took off 8 bases at V and 0 bases at J, with 11 bases between the two ends. Germline V gives CDR1 GTSNPN, CDR2 SVGIG (reference sequence). This CDR3 contains 13 residues. DNA for the CDR3: TGTGCCCTCCAACTCAGCTCCTACAATGAGCAGTTCTTC. Translated: CALQLSSYNEQFF.

This CDR3 reads CASSPRGSRGMSYNEQFF. CDR3 nucleotides: TGTGCCAGCAGCCCCCGGGGTAGCCGGGGCATGTCCTACAATGAGCAGTTCTTC. The chain links TRBV13 to TRBJ2-1; D is perhaps TRBD1 or TRBD2 (5 bases each). V was clipped by 5 bases and J by 1 base, with 21 bases between them. Germline V lookup: CDR1 PRHDT, CDR2 FYEKMQ (reference sequence). There are 18 residues in the CDR3.

The chain links TRBV4-3 to TRBJ1-3; D is ambiguous. Germline assignment: CDR1 LGHNA and CDR2 YSLEER. V gave up 1 base and J gave up 7 bases, with 11 bases separating them. This CDR3 region has 14 residues. The CDR3 DNA sequence: TGCGCCAGCAGCCAAGCCGGGAGCAGTAACACCATATATTTT. This gives the protein CASSQAGSSNTIYF.

This clone has a single count. In DNA, the CDR3 is TGTGCCAGCAGCTTAGAAGGAGGCAGAAACTATGGCTACACCTTC. Translating it yields CASSLEGGRNYGYTF. The chain carries TRBV7-2 and TRBJ1-2; D remains unclear. Trimming cost V 1 base and J 2 bases, with 11 bases left between them. The CDR3 spans 15 residues. CDR1 SGHTA and CDR2 FQGNSA come from the germline V gene.

The chain couples TRBV11-2 to TRBJ2-7; D gene uncertain. The CDR3 loop spans 14 amino acids. Trimming took 0 bases from V and 2 from J, leaving 8 bases between them. Germline CDR1 reads SGHAT; CDR2 reads FQNNGV. The CDR3 bases are TGTGCCAGCAGCTTAGAAGGCAGAACCTACGAGCAGTACTTC. Translated: CASSLEGRTYEQYF.

The CDR3, as DNA: TGTGCCAGCAGTGCCCCCAGGGGACAGGGGGGGGCAGCTTTCTTT. Translation gives CASSAPRGQGGAAFF. The rearrangement links TRBV25-1 to TRBJ1-1; 11 bases align to TRBD1. The germline gives CDR1 MGHDK, CDR2 SYGVNS. The length of the CDR3 is 15 residues. The J segment lost 10 bases and the V segment lost 4 bases, leaving 11 bases of the junction unmatched.

The chain joins TRBV14 to TRBJ1-2; no firm D call. V lost 0 bases and J lost 5, with 19 bases in between. This CDR3 has 17 amino acids. Germline V gene lookup returns CDR1 SGHDN and CDR2 FVKESK. CDR3 DNA: TGTGCCAGCAGCCAAGATGGAGGAACATCCTCTTGGTATGGCTACACCTTC. Translating it yields CASSQDGGTSSWYGYTF.

The chain carries TRBV19 and TRBJ1-1; D is ambiguous. The CDR3 is 13 amino acids. Looked up from germline, CDR1 is LNHDA and CDR2 is SQIVND (reference sequence). V shed 3 bases and J shed 1 base, with 6 bases lying between them. The CDR3, as DNA: TGTGCCAGTAGTATGACGCGGAACACTGAAGCTTTCTTT. This translates into CASSMTRNTEAFF.

V usage is TRBV19 and J usage is TRBJ2-7; 9 nucleotides agree with TRBD1. The germline gives CDR1 LNHDA, CDR2 SQIVND (reference sequence). The CDR3 spans 15 residues. J was trimmed by 1 base and V by 5 bases; bases with no gene match: 6. The CDR3 region is CASSFRTGASYEQYF. The CDR3 coding sequence is TGTGCCAGTAGTTTCAGGACAGGGGCTTCCTACGAGCAGTACTTC.

The chain joins TRBV5-4 to TRBJ2-5; tentatively, D is TRBD1 (6 bases). The germline gives CDR1 SGHNT, CDR2 YYREEE (reference sequence). The CDR3 loop spans 16 amino acids. V dropped 4 bases and J dropped 4 bases, with 20 bases sitting between them. The CDR3 loop is CASSPRPRQGGETQYF. The CDR3 DNA sequence: TGTGCCAGCAGCCCAAGACCACGTCAAGGGGGAGAGACCCAGTACTTC.

In DNA form, the CDR3 reads TGTGCCAGCAGCTTCGGGACAGGGGGCGGCCAGCCCCAGCATTTT. Encoded protein: CASSFGTGGGQPQHF. This chain links TRBV7-2 with TRBJ1-5; 12 nucleotides match TRBD1. Germline CDR1 SGHTA, CDR2 FQGNSA. The ends lost 3 bases at V and 7 bases at J; junction bases unmatched: 4. The CDR3 consists of 15 residues.

This sequence joins TRBV13 and TRBJ2-3, with 12 bases identical to TRBD2. Germline values: CDR1 PRHDT, CDR2 FYEKMQ (reference sequence). The J segment lost 5 bases and the V segment lost 2 bases, leaving 8 bases of the junction unmatched. This CDR3 region has 17 residues. CDR3 in amino acids: CASSLYRTSGKGDTQYF. The DNA for the CDR3 is TGTGCCAGCAGCTTATACAGGACTAGCGGGAAGGGAGATACGCAGTATTTT. The complete variable domain, with remaining parts taken from reference TRBV13 and TRBJ2-3, reads AAGVIQSPRHLIKEKRETATLKCYPIPRHDTVYWYQQGPGQDPQFLISFYEKMQSDKGSIPDRFSAQQFSDYHSELNMSSLELGDSALYFCASSLYRTSGKGDTQYFGPGTRLTVL.

The chain uses TRBV7-9 and TRBJ1-2; 7 bases align to TRBD1. Germline loops: CDR1 SEHNR, CDR2 FQNEAQ (reference sequence). The CDR3 totals 16 residues. V dropped 1 base and J dropped 0; count of bases not matched to a gene: 5. CDR3 sequence: CASSLDGTEANYGYTF. CDR3 DNA sequence: TGTGCCAGCAGCTTAGACGGGACAGAAGCTAACTATGGCTACACCTTC.

This rearrangement joins TRBV27 to TRBJ1-5, with D uncertain. The CDR3 is 12 residues long. From germline, CDR1 is MNHEY and CDR2 SMNVEV (reference sequence). Trimming took 6 bases from V and 6 from J, leaving 9 bases between them. CDR3 region: CASRRPGQPQHF. The CDR3 coding sequence is TGTGCCAGCAGGAGGCCGGGTCAGCCCCAGCATTTT.

CDR3 sequence: CASSLWRDYEQYF. The CDR3 DNA follows: TGTGCCAGCAGCTTATGGCGGGACTACGAGCAGTACTTC. This chain uses TRBV7-2 with TRBJ2-7; D is possibly TRBD2 (6 bases). The CDR3 sequence is 13 residues long. The germline V gene has CDR1 SGHTA and CDR2 FQGNSA. V was cut by 2 bases and J by 3 bases, with 8 bases left in between.

The gene calls are TRBV18 and TRBJ2-7; D gene unclear. V dropped 0 bases and J dropped 2 bases, with 8 bases sitting between them. The CDR3 has 14 amino acids. Germline CDR1 is KGHSH and CDR2 is LQKENI. CDR3 amino acids: CASSPPGPPYEQYF. CDR3 sequence (DNA): TGTGCCAGCTCACCACCAGGCCCCCCCTACGAGCAGTACTTC. Full variable domain (outside the CDR3, taken from reference TRBV18 and TRBJ2-7): NAGVMQNPRHLVRRRGQEARLRCSPMKGHSHVYWYRQLPEEGLKFMVYLQKENIIDESGMPKERFSAEFPKEGPSILRIQQVVRGDSAAYFCASSPPGPPYEQYFGPGTRLTVT.